This entry is about one T cell receptor (beta chain). The antigen is unknown. The germline V gene has CDR1 SGHNT and CDR2 YYREEE (reference sequence). CDR3 length equals 15 residues. The input for each TCR library was around 3,400 ng of total RNA. TCRdb re-called the 5' RACE reads, yielding one record per CDR3 amino acid sequence without DNA. The record lists about 300,000 distinct CDR3 sequences, of which the ten most abundant hold over 5.5%. This entry belongs to a study of monozygotic twins with inflammatory bowel disease. Broader study findings: The sharing of clonotypes with others was lower in IBD patients than in healthy twins, especially with disease activity. Added variability in patient repertoires may stem from differing immunosuppressive treatments.

V is TRBV5-4 and J is TRBJ1-2; TCRdb's D call of TRBD1 is untestable without DNA. Specimen: blood. The receptor comes from a human donor with ulcerative colitis or Crohn's disease, or a healthy co-twin of an affected twin (not recorded which). The CDR3 loop is CASSRPGQGADGYTF.